This entry is about one T cell receptor (beta chain). Sequence at one end of the junction differs from germline and may be a read error. TCRdb's table, derived via immunoSEQ multiplex PCR, lists solely in-frame clones and lacks some. The sample includes about 190,000 clones, roughly 80% of them seen just once. This entry comes from a study of blood T cell repertoires in COVID-19. The CDR3 runs 16 residues. Germline loops: CDR1 SGHRS, CDR2 YFSETQ. Sequenced input: PBMCs or T cells enriched from blood (not recorded which). This TCR derives from a woman in her thirties who had recovered from COVID-19. This rearrangement joins TRBV5-1 to TRBJ1-4, with 10 positions matching TRBD1. The CDR3 nucleotides are TGCGTCAGCAGCTTGGGGACAGGGGCGCGGGGCGAAAAACTGTTTTTT. This gives the protein CVSSLGTGARGEKLFF.